One T cell receptor beta chain is described in this entry. This specimen belongs to a study of shared clonotypes between healthy human individuals. Looked up from germline, CDR1 is MDHEN and CDR2 is SYDVKM. The CDR3 sequence is 13 residues long. With 5 bases removed from V and 6 bases from J, the gap between germline ends came to 11 bases. Profiled with immunoSEQ multiplex PCR; TCRdb holds only in-frame clones, not every one. Of over a million clones listed, about 80% are singletons. Sequenced sample: memory CD4+ T cells from PBMCs. The subset was: CD45RA-negative fraction. This clonotype was obtained from a man younger than 30 in good health. Some clones in this sample may be carry-over from other donors' samples. This chain links TRBV28 with TRBJ1-5; D possibly corresponds to TRBD1 (5 bases). This chain's CDR3 is CASSAGFAQPQHF. The DNA of the CDR3 is TGTGCCAGCAGTGCAGGGTTTGCTCAGCCCCAGCATTTT. Combining the CDR3 with reference TRBV28 and TRBJ1-5 gives the whole variable domain DVKVTQSSRYLVKRTGEKVFLECVQDMDHENMFWYRQDPGLGLRLIYFSYDVKMKEKGDIPEGYSVSREKKERFSLILESASTNQTSMYLCASSAGFAQPQHFGDGTRLSIL.